These T cell receptor beta chains were read from a single sample in a study of beta chain features in type 1 diabetes. Some clones are missing from TCRdb's copy, which holds only in-frame ones; the method was immunoSEQ multiplex PCR. The sample records under 55,000 clones, about 40% being singletons. Sequencing used Tregs from blood. These receptors came from a man aged 30-40 years with type 1 diabetes. Each CDR3 is given with its conserved first and last residue. Each record gives: clone size, D gene, V gene, J gene, CDR3 protein, CDR3 DNA. A D gene is named only where the DNA matches it firmly. Rows give clone size only sometimes, using once, few, many, or a class for an expanded clone.

size: .; D: TRBD2; V: TRBV5-1; J: TRBJ2-5; CDR3: CASSLELAGGEETQYF; DNA: TGCGCCAGCAGCTTGGAACTAGCGGGAGGGGAAGAGACCCAGTACTTC
size: .; D: TRBD2; V: TRBV27; J: TRBJ2-7; CDR3: CASSLMGGTILYEQYF; DNA: TGTGCCAGCAGTTTAATGGGTGGGACTATCCTCTACGAGCAGTACTTC
size: .; D: .; V: TRBV9; J: TRBJ2-7; CDR3: CASSVEGNEQYF; DNA: TGTGCCAGCAGCGTAGAGGGGAACGAGCAGTACTTC
size: .; D: TRBD2; V: TRBV7-3; J: TRBJ2-3; CDR3: CATPLAGAGDTQYF; DNA: TGTGCCACCCCACTAGCGGGAGCCGGAGATACGCAGTATTTT
size: few; D: .; V: TRBV29-1; J: TRBJ2-7; CDR3: CSVFWGLSHEQYF; DNA: TGCAGCGTCTTCTGGGGCCTTTCCCACGAGCAGTACTTC
size: .; D: .; V: TRBV2; J: TRBJ1-2; CDR3: CASRPRGGENYGYTF; DNA: TGTGCCAGCCGCCCCCGGGGAGGGGAAAACTATGGCTACACCTTC
size: .; D: .; V: TRBV11-1; J: TRBJ2-2; CDR3: CASSFGPGANTGELFF; DNA: TGTGCCAGCAGCTTTGGCCCGGGGGCGAACACCGGGGAGCTGTTTTTT
size: .; D: .; V: TRBV7-9; J: TRBJ1-2; CDR3: CASSTGGRGYGYTF; DNA: TGTGCCAGCAGCACGGGAGGAAGGGGGTATGGCTACACCTTC
size: .; D: .; V: TRBV28; J: TRBJ2-2; CDR3: CASSNQETSTGELFF; DNA: TGTGCCAGCAGCAACCAGGAAACTAGCACCGGGGAGCTGTTTTTT
size: .; D: .; V: TRBV5-6; J: TRBJ2-7; CDR3: CASSFNRYNEQYF; DNA: TGTGCCAGCAGCTTTAACAGGTACAACGAGCAGTACTTC
size: few; D: .; V: TRBV4-2; J: TRBJ2-1; CDR3: CASSQETSSYNEQFF; DNA: TGTGCCAGCAGCCAAGAAACTAGCTCCTACAATGAGCAGTTCTTC
size: .; D: TRBD2; V: TRBV28; J: TRBJ2-2; CDR3: CASRAPTSGRGELFF; DNA: TGTGCCAGCAGGGCCCCTACTAGCGGGAGAGGGGAGCTGTTTTTT
size: few; D: .; V: TRBV27; J: TRBJ2-7; CDR3: CASSLSATDGLTYEQYF; DNA: TGTGCCAGCAGTTTATCCGCCACAGACGGCTTGACCTACGAGCAGTACTTC
size: few; D: TRBD1; V: TRBV7-3; J: TRBJ2-3; CDR3: CASSPTGRSTDTQYF; DNA: TGTGCCAGCAGCCCGACAGGGCGTAGCACAGATACGCAGTATTTT
size: few; D: .; V: TRBV18; J: TRBJ2-1; CDR3: CASSPRAGRDEQFF; DNA: TGTGCCAGCTCACCACGTGCGGGAAGGGATGAGCAGTTCTTC
size: .; D: .; V: TRBV14; J: TRBJ2-3; CDR3: CASSLGGGSDTQYF; DNA: TGTGCCAGCAGCCTCGGCGGAGGGAGCGATACGCAGTATTTT
size: few; D: .; V: TRBV28; J: TRBJ2-7; CDR3: CASSESSYEQYF; DNA: TGTGCCAGCAGTGAGAGTTCCTACGAGCAGTACTTC
size: .; D: .; V: TRBV9; J: TRBJ2-5; CDR3: CASSPQGTRGETQYF; DNA: TGTGCCAGCAGCCCGCAGGGGACACGTGGAGAGACCCAGTACTTC
size: .; D: TRBD1; V: TRBV7-2; J: TRBJ2-3; CDR3: CASSFRKGQGSADTQYF; DNA: TGTGCCAGCAGCTTCCGAAAAGGACAGGGAAGTGCAGATACGCAGTATTTT
size: few; D: TRBD2; V: TRBV5-1; J: TRBJ2-3; CDR3: CASSLTSGSTDTQYF; DNA: TGCGCCAGCAGCTTGACTAGCGGGAGTACGGATACGCAGTATTTT
size: few; D: TRBD2; V: TRBV28; J: TRBJ2-1; CDR3: CASSLWGGRSHNEQFF; DNA: TGTGCCAGCAGTCTCTGGGGCGGGAGGTCCCACAATGAGCAGTTCTTC
size: .; D: TRBD2; V: TRBV2; J: TRBJ2-1; CDR3: CASSDQRGGEQFF; DNA: TGTGCCAGCAGTGACCAGCGGGGCGGTGAGCAGTTCTTC
size: few; D: .; V: TRBV12-2; J: TRBJ1-5; CDR3: CASRYQGQGGGQPQHF; DNA: TGTGCAAGTCGCTATCAAGGACAGGGAGGAGGTCAGCCCCAGCATTTT
size: few; D: .; V: TRBV19; J: TRBJ1-1; CDR3: CASSMTGTEAFF; DNA: TGTGCCAGTAGTATGACAGGAACTGAAGCTTTCTTT
size: .; D: TRBD1; V: TRBV6-5; J: TRBJ2-1; CDR3: CASTVPGQRNEQFF; DNA: TGTGCCAGCACCGTACCGGGACAGCGCAATGAGCAGTTCTTC
size: .; D: TRBD1; V: TRBV18; J: TRBJ1-4; CDR3: CASSPPDRGTNEKLFF; DNA: TGTGCCAGCTCACCACCCGACAGGGGCACTAATGAAAAACTGTTTTTT
size: .; D: TRBD2; V: TRBV15; J: TRBJ2-2; CDR3: CATSRKRLAESAGELFF; DNA: TGTGCCACCAGCAGGAAGAGACTAGCGGAGTCTGCCGGGGAGCTGTTTTTT